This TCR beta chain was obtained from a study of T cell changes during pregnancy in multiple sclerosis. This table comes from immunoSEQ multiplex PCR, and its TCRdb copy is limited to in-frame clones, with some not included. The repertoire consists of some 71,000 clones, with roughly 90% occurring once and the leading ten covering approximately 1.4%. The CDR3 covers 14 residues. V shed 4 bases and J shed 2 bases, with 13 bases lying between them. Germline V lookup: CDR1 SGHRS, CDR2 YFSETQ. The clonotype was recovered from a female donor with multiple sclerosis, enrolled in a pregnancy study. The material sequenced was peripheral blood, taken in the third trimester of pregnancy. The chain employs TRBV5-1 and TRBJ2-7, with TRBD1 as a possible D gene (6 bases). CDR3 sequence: CASSPWGTTYEQYF. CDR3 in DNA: TGCGCCAGCAGCCCCTGGGGGACAACCTACGAGCAGTACTTC.